A single sample is the source of the 8 T cell receptor beta chains below, sequenced in a study of PD-L1 blockade in urothelial cancer (dated by TCRdb to the late 2010s). Library method: the immunoSEQ multiplex PCR assay. TCRdb retrieved this table from immuneACCESS and kept in-frame rearrangements only. Not all clones are present; in checked studies, unresolved V genes account for under half, and no reason is known for the remainder. Across this sample there are approximately 110,000 clones, with around 85% seen only once. The ten largest clones add up to 2% to 3% of the sample. Here the sequenced sample was PBMCs, taken around atezolizumab (anti-PD-L1) treatment. The receptors were gathered from a man aged 50 to 60 with urothelial cancer.

The chain links TRBV6-5 to TRBJ2-7; 12 nucleotides align to TRBD2. V shed 8 bases and J 2 bases; nucleotides not matched to a gene: 4. Germline V gene lookup returns CDR1 MNHEY and CDR2 SVGAGI. This CDR3 contains 14 residues. The CDR3 loop reads CASRLAGEAYEQYF. The CDR3 DNA reads as TGTGCCAGCCGACTAGCGGGAGAAGCCTACGAGCAGTACTTC.

On this clone: A read error is possible here, since a much larger clone lies one base away. V is TRBV6-5 and J is TRBJ1-6, with 9 nucleotides matching TRBD1. The V and J ends lost 6 bases and 8 bases, in that order; junction bases with no gene match: 2. From germline, CDR1 is MNHEY and CDR2 SVGAGI. The CDR3 consists of 13 residues. The CDR3 region is CASRDRGDSPLHF. Here the CDR3 DNA reads TGTGCCAGCAGGGACAGGGGCGATTCACCCCTCCACTTT.

J is TRBJ1-5 and V is TRBV5-6, with TRBD1 identical over 9 bases. Trimming removed 4 bases from V and 6 bases from J; junction bases left unmatched: 8. CDR3 length equals 15 residues. CDR1 and CDR2 (germline): SGHDT, YYEEEE. The CDR3 DNA reads TGTGCCAGCAGCGTACAGGGGGCAATGGGTCAGCCCCAGCATTTT. It translates to CASSVQGAMGQPQHF.

V is TRBV11-2 and J is TRBJ2-7, with 7 bases that match TRBD1. J gave up 0 bases and V 2 bases, and 7 bases lay outside the gene matches. The CDR3 is 16 residues long. The germline V gene encodes CDR1 SGHAT and CDR2 FQNNGV. The CDR3 DNA is TGTGCCAGCAGCTTAAGCTGGGGACAGACCTCCTACGAGCAGTACTTC. It translates to CASSLSWGQTSYEQYF.

The rearrangement joins TRBV2 to TRBJ2-2; TRBD2 matches at 8 bases. V lost 2 bases, J lost 5 bases, and 7 bases stayed unmatched. Germline values: CDR1 SNHLY, CDR2 FYNNEI. The CDR3 runs 16 residues. The chain's CDR3 is CASSERGGTYTGELFF. As DNA, the CDR3 is TGTGCCAGCAGTGAACGGGGGGGAACGTATACCGGGGAGCTGTTTTTT.

J is TRBJ1-2 and V is TRBV30; TRBD1 is a possible D gene (6 bases). CDR1 is GTSNPN, CDR2 SVGIG, per germline (reference sequence). The CDR3 is 14 residues long. Trimming removed 0 bases from V and 4 bases from J, with 12 bases in between. CDR3 in DNA: TGTGCCTGGAGTGTCGGGCAGGGGTCCTATGGCTACACCTTC. It translates to CAWSVGQGSYGYTF.

The V gene is TRBV6-1, the J gene TRBJ2-2, with 7 bases that match TRBD2. This CDR3 region has 13 residues. Germline-derived CDR1 and CDR2 are MNHNS and SASEGT. With 5 bases clipped from V and 6 bases from J, the junction kept 3 bases outside the gene matches. CDR3 nucleotides: TGTGCCAGCAGTAGGCGGGAGTCCGGGGAGCTGTTTTTT. The encoded protein is CASSRRESGELFF.

This clone was detected once. The chain has TRBV28 and TRBJ2-7, with TRBD2 matching over 8 bases. Germline V lookup: CDR1 MDHEN, CDR2 SYDVKM. V trimming: 7 bases; J trimming: 1 base; junction bases outside the gene matches: 6. CDR3 length equals 14 residues. CDR3 in DNA: TGTGCCAGCATAAATAGCGGGGCGTCCTACGAGCAGTACTTC. This gives the protein CASINSGASYEQYF.